This T cell receptor (beta chain) was sequenced in a study of PD-L1 blockade in urothelial cancer. V lost 1 base and J 0 bases, leaving 9 bases between the germline ends. Germline lookup yields CDR1 KGHSH and CDR2 LQKENI. The CDR3 extends over 15 amino acids. Method: immunoSEQ multiplex PCR; TCRdb's copy keeps in-frame clones and lacks some. Of approximately 58,000 clones listed, about four fifths are singletons. This TCR came from a man in his sixties or seventies with urothelial cancer. The chain uses TRBV18 and TRBJ2-5; perhaps TRBD2 as D (7 bases). The specimen comprised PBMCs, sampled around atezolizumab (anti-PD-L1) treatment. CDR3 region: CASSPQGGYQETQYF. Here the CDR3 DNA reads TGTGCCAGCTCACCACAGGGGGGGTACCAAGAGACCCAGTACTTC.